This T cell receptor beta chain comes out of a study of CXCR3-negative and CXCR3-positive naive CD8 T cells. UMI-tagged TRB cDNA libraries were built via 5' RACE. TCRdb reanalyzed the 5' RACE reads and collapses them to one entry per CDR3 protein, without DNA. In all, the sample yields fewer than 140,000 distinct CDR3 sequences. Remarks on this clonotype: No antigen is known for it.

Study results and caveats: TRB CDR3s were more hydrophobic in CXCR3-positive than in CXCR3-negative naive cells.

The germline V gene encodes CDR1 SGHDN and CDR2 FVKESK. The CDR3 covers 15 residues. The receptor was isolated from a human donor in good health. Some clones in this sample may be carry-over from other donors' samples. The rearrangement joins TRBV14 to TRBJ2-5; TCRdb picks TRBD1, but there is no DNA to check that call. Sequenced: naive CXCR3+ CD8+ T cells from blood. Subset specified: CD45RO-CCR7+CD27+CD95- naive CD8+ T cells expressing CXCR3 (TNR3+). The CDR3 region is CASSQEYGGAETQYF.